These 19 T cell receptor beta chains came from one sample sequenced in a study of spatial heterogeneity in lung cancer. Regarding time point: blood at routine non-recurrence follow-up after resection. The study sequenced unsorted whole RNA from tumor, nontumor lung or frozen PBMC. TCRdb passed the 5' RACE reads through MiXCR, listing each CDR3 protein once. Seen here are some 54,000 distinct CDR3 sequences, 7.4% observed once, and the top ten hold roughly 35%. The material was PBMCs, obtained at follow-up. Receptors were obtained from a female donor with early-stage non-small cell lung cancer.

This clonotype came up many times. The chain links TRBV4-3 to TRBJ1-2, with 9 positions matching TRBD1. Germline V CDR1 and CDR2: LGHNA, YSLEER. This CDR3 contains 15 residues. Trimming removed 0 bases from V and 7 bases from J; junction bases left unmatched: 6. The CDR3 here is CASSQDDRGRGGYTF. CDR3 coding DNA: TGCGCCAGCAGCCAAGACGACAGGGGGAGAGGTGGCTACACCTTC.

This clonotype was seen many times. The chain uses TRBV7-9 and TRBJ2-1; 9 bases are shared with TRBD2. The CDR3 has 16 residues. With V trimmed by 1 base and J by 6 bases, 7 bases remained unmatched. Germline CDR1 SEHNR, CDR2 FQNEAQ (reference sequence). The CDR3 DNA follows: TGTGCCAGCAGCTTAGGTACGCGGGGGGGCATCAATGAGCAGTTCTTC. It yields the protein CASSLGTRGGINEQFF.

This clonotype was observed many times. This sequence joins TRBV2 and TRBJ1-2; D gene unclear. CDR1 SNHLY and CDR2 FYNNEI come from the germline V gene. Trimming took 8 bases from V and 4 from J, leaving 17 bases between them. This CDR3 has 14 amino acids. The CDR3 region is CASGRDRFAYGYTF. The CDR3 DNA sequence: TGTGCCAGCGGAAGGGATCGCTTCGCCTATGGCTACACCTTC.

This clonotype was picked up many times. CDR3 protein: CASTQRVSTDTQYF. CDR3 DNA sequence: TGTGCCAGCACCCAAAGGGTTAGCACAGATACGCAGTATTTT. The gene calls are TRBV11-2 and TRBJ2-3, with D unresolved. The V end lost 7 bases, the J end lost 0 bases, and 11 bases lay between the germline ends. The CDR3 has 14 residues. Germline-derived CDR1 and CDR2 are SGHAT and FQNNGV.

This clonotype was picked up a small number of times. The chain joins TRBV28 to TRBJ1-3; D is unresolved. V was trimmed by 3 bases and J by 5 bases, leaving 2 bases between them. CDR1 and CDR2 (germline): MDHEN, SYDVKM. This CDR3 spans 11 amino acids. CDR3 loop: CASSFRNTIYF. CDR3 nucleotides: TGTGCCAGCAGTTTTAGAAACACCATATATTTT.

This clonotype has at least ten counts. J is TRBJ1-2 and V is TRBV29-1; no definite D call. The length of the CDR3 is 14 residues. The germline V and J ends were trimmed by 0 bases and 4 bases, with 12 bases remaining between them. The V gene's germline CDR1 is SQVTM and CDR2 ANQGSEA. CDR3 in amino acids: CSVEDLVVTYGYTF. CDR3 in DNA: TGCAGCGTTGAAGATCTCGTGGTCACCTATGGCTACACCTTC.

This clonotype was counted between two and nine times. The V gene is TRBV4-1, the J gene TRBJ2-7; D ambiguous. Per germline, CDR1 MGHRA and CDR2 YSYEKL. CDR3 length equals 16 residues. The V end was cut by 1 base, the J end by 3 bases, with 16 bases between. The CDR3 sequence is CASSQGPLTSSYEQYF. In DNA, the CDR3 is TGCGCCAGCAGCCAAGGCCCTCTGACGTCGAGCTACGAGCAGTACTTC.

This clonotype has only a few counts. The chain couples TRBV6-2 or TRBV6-3 to TRBJ1-1; possible D gene TRBD1, 6 bases. Looked up from germline, CDR1 is MNHEY and CDR2 is SVGEGT. The CDR3 has 14 amino acids. With 6 bases removed from V and 5 bases from J, the gap between germline ends came to 16 bases. CDR3 sequence: CASRRKQGRTEAFF. The CDR3 DNA sequence: TGTGCCAGCAGGAGAAAACAGGGTAGGACTGAAGCTTTCTTT.

The rearrangement links TRBV5-1 to TRBJ1-3; D call uncertain. Germline CDR1 and CDR2: SGHRS and YFSETQ. Trimming pared 2 bases from V and 0 bases from J, leaving 12 bases between. The CDR3 is 16 residues long. The CDR3 loop reads CASSFGVSNSGNTIYF. The DNA of the CDR3 is TGCGCCAGCAGCTTCGGAGTGAGCAACTCTGGAAACACCATATATTTT.

CDR3 DNA: TGTGCCAGCTCTCTAGGGGGACACGAGCAGTACTTC. It specifies CASSLGGHEQYF. V and J are TRBV18 and TRBJ2-7, with a tentative D call TRBD1 (6 bases). The CDR3 has 12 residues. Germline V CDR1 and CDR2: KGHSH, LQKENI. V was trimmed by 6 bases and J by 5 bases, leaving 11 bases between them. Full variable domain (rest looked up from reference TRBV18 and TRBJ2-7): NAGVMQNPRHLVRRRGQEARLRCSPMKGHSHVYWYRQLPEEGLKFMVYLQKENIIDESGMPKERFSAEFPKEGPSILRIQQVVRGDSAAYFCASSLGGHEQYFGPGTRLTVT.

This clonotype has at least ten counts. This rearrangement joins TRBV20-1 to TRBJ2-5, with a tentative D call TRBD2 (6 bases). Looked up from germline, CDR1 is DFQATT and CDR2 is SNEGSKA (reference sequence). The CDR3 sequence is 11 residues long. CDR3: CSSGLQETQYF. The CDR3 nucleotides read TGCAGCAGCGGGTTGCAAGAGACCCAGTACTTC.

This chain connects TRBV6-2 or TRBV6-3 to TRBJ1-5, with D unresolved. This CDR3 comprises 13 residues. Per the germline V gene, CDR1 is MNHEY and CDR2 is SVGEGT. Trimming left V 7 bases short and J 2 bases short, with 9 bases between. DNA for the CDR3: TGTGCCAGCACCCCACCCGGCAATCAGCCCCAGCATTTT. This gives the protein CASTPPGNQPQHF.

This clonotype was observed at least ten times. The J gene is TRBJ2-4, the V gene TRBV10-3; TRBD2 matches 8 bases. V lost 0 bases to trimming and J lost 8 bases; unmatched junction nucleotides: 9. This CDR3 is 16 amino acids long. CDR1 is ENHRY and CDR2 is SYGVKD in the germline V gene. For the CDR3, the DNA is TGTGCCATCAGTGAGTCGGGTCGGGGGGGCCGACACATTCAGTACTTC. The encoded protein is CAISESGRGGRHIQYF.

This clonotype was found many times. The rearrangement links TRBV6-6 to TRBJ2-3, with D possibly being TRBD1 or TRBD2 (5 bases each). Looked up from germline, CDR1 is MNHNY and CDR2 is SVGAGI (reference sequence). The CDR3 runs to 13 residues. V dropped 8 bases and J dropped 4 bases, with 13 bases sitting between them. DNA of the CDR3: TGTGCCAGCCTTCCTGGGGGTTCAGATACGCAGTATTTT. Protein: CASLPGGSDTQYF.

This clonotype was seen only a few times. The V gene is TRBV5-1, the J gene TRBJ2-1; perhaps TRBD2 as D (5 bases). V was shortened by 1 base and J by 10 bases, with 9 bases between the two germline ends. Per germline, CDR1 SGHRS and CDR2 YFSETQ. This CDR3 region has 12 residues. The CDR3 DNA reads TGCGCCAGCAGCTTGCCCGGGGAAGAGCAGTTCTTC. It encodes CASSLPGEEQFF.

The chain combines TRBV20-1 with TRBJ2-3; 8 bases map to TRBD1. This CDR3 is built from 12 residues. The germline CDR1 and CDR2 sequences are DFQATT and SNEGSKA (reference sequence). The CDR3 region has the DNA TGCAGCGCCCCTGACAGGGGAGATACGCAGTATTTT. Protein product: CSAPDRGDTQYF.

The chain uses TRBV20-1 and TRBJ2-1; TRBD2 is a possible D gene (6 bases). The length of the CDR3 is 15 residues. Germline values: CDR1 DFQATT, CDR2 SNEGSKA (reference sequence). Between the trimmed V and J ends, which lost 3 bases and 9 bases, there was a span of 21 bases. The CDR3 DNA follows: TGCAGTGCTAGTTATACGGGACTTGAGGTCCCTGAGCAGTTCTTC. Amino acid sequence: CSASYTGLEVPEQFF.

At least ten counts were recorded for this clonotype. The chain uses TRBV19 and TRBJ2-3, with 7 nucleotides matching TRBD2. The ends lost 7 bases at V and 2 bases at J; junction bases unmatched: 9. Per germline, CDR1 LNHDA and CDR2 SQIVND (reference sequence). The CDR3 runs 15 residues. CDR3: CASKGLAGDTDTQYF. DNA of the CDR3: TGTGCCAGTAAGGGACTTGCGGGGGACACAGATACGCAGTATTTT.

There are many counts of this clonotype. The rearrangement links TRBV12-3 or TRBV12-4 to TRBJ1-4; tentative D call: TRBD1 (5 bases). The CDR3 totals 11 residues. Trimming shortened V by 7 bases and J by 11 bases, and 11 bases separated the two germline ends. The CDR3 sequence: CASTRKGKLFF. DNA of the CDR3: TGTGCCAGCACCCGAAAGGGGAAACTGTTTTTT.